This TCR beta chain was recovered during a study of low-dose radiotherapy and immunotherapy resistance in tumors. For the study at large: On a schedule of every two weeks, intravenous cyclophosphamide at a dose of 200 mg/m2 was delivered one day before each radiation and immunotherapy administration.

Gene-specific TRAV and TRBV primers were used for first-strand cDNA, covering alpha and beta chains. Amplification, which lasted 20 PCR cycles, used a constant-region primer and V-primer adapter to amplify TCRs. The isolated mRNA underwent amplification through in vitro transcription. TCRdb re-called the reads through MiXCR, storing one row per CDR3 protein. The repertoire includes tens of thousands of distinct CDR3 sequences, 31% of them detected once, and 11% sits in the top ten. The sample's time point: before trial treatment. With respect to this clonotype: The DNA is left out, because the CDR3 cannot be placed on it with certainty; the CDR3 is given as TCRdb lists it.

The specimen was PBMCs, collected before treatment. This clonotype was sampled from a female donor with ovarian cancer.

CDR3 loop: CATSDPRQNTGELFFFFFFFF. The rearrangement uses TRBV24-1 and TRBJ2-2; the table's D call TRBD1 went unverified against the DNA. Germline assignment: CDR1 KGHDR and CDR2 SFDVKD. The length of the CDR3 is 21 amino acids, counting both ends.